These 17 T cell receptor beta chains came from one sample sequenced in a study of T cells in Graves' hyperthyroidism and ophthalmopathy (dated by TCRdb to between 2018 and 2020). The library was prepared using multiplex PCR. The sequencer was an Illumina HiSeq 2000. The TCR beta CDR3 regions were amplified from RNA transcripts. The first round of RT-PCR for the TCR CDR3 was performed with the HTBI primer set and the Qiagen OneStep RT-PCR kit. The public sequencing data were trimmed at Q25 with fastp and processed into clonotypes with MiXCR by TCRdb, which kept only in-frame beta chains. Entries that share a CDR3 protein sequence are merged under the most common genes and DNA. The sample includes more than 250,000 distinct CDR3 sequences, with approximately 14% observed a single time. The ten largest clones represent 30% of the sample. The sequenced material came from blood. The source is a woman aged 45-60 years with Graves' hyperthyroidism that later progressed to Graves' ophthalmopathy.

This clonotype was found many times. This sequence joins TRBV6-6 and TRBJ1-2, with 8 bases fitting TRBD1. Germline assignment: CDR1 MNHNY and CDR2 SVGAGI (reference sequence). The J segment lost 1 base and the V segment lost 2 bases, leaving 6 bases of the junction unmatched. The CDR3 runs 16 residues. CDR3 in DNA: TGTGCCAGCAGTTACGCCGACAGGGGACGTAACTATGGCTACACCTTC. Translation: CASSYADRGRNYGYTF.

This clonotype was seen repeatedly, ten times or more. The chain uses TRBV7-3 and TRBJ2-7, with D possibly being TRBD1 (5 bases). Trimming removed 4 bases at V and 0 bases at J, with 13 bases between. The germline gives CDR1 SGHTA, CDR2 FQGTGA. This CDR3 region has 15 residues. This chain's CDR3 is CASSSGHLSSYEQYF. CDR3 coding DNA: TGTGCCAGCAGCTCCGGACATCTCAGCTCCTACGAGCAGTACTTC.

This clonotype has ten or more counts. The rearrangement joins TRBV7-9 to TRBJ2-1, with unresolved D. Per germline, CDR1 SEHNR and CDR2 FQNEAQ (reference sequence). V lost 5 bases to trimming and J lost 0 bases, with 5 bases between them. There are 13 residues in the CDR3. The CDR3 DNA reads as TGTGCCAGCAGCCCGACCTCCTACAATGAGCAGTTCTTC. It encodes CASSPTSYNEQFF.

This clonotype was counted only a few times. The chain employs TRBV15 and TRBJ2-7; D is perhaps TRBD1 (7 bases). Per germline, CDR1 LNHNV and CDR2 YYDKDF (reference sequence). The CDR3 is 13 residues long. The V end was cut by 2 bases, the J end by 4 bases, with 9 bases between. CDR3 coding DNA: TGTGCCACCAGCAGACAGGGGGGATACGAGCAGTACTTC. Protein: CATSRQGGYEQYF.

This clonotype occurred many times. The CDR3 here is CASKDRADEKLFF. CDR3 DNA sequence: TGTGCCAGCAAGGACAGGGCGGATGAAAAACTGTTTTTT. This chain uses TRBV28 with TRBJ1-4; TRBD1 agrees at 8 bases. In germline, CDR1 is MDHEN, CDR2 SYDVKM. V shed 7 bases, J shed 6 bases, and the junction held 4 bases outside the gene matches. The CDR3 consists of 13 residues.

The chain links TRBV3-1 to TRBJ2-7; the match to TRBD1 covers 7 bases. Germline trimming cut 4 bases from V and 7 bases from J; bases unmatched to any gene: 10. CDR1 is LGHDT, CDR2 YNNKEL, per germline (reference sequence). The CDR3 runs to 14 residues. The CDR3: CASSRRQGRWEQYF. In nucleotides, the CDR3 is TGTGCCAGCAGCCGGCGACAGGGCCGCTGGGAGCAGTACTTC.

This clonotype has ten or more counts. The rearrangement uses TRBV5-1 and TRBJ2-1, with TRBD2 identical over 10 bases. Germline lookup yields CDR1 SGHRS and CDR2 YFSETQ. J lost 1 base, V lost 7 bases, and 8 bases had no gene match. This CDR3 comprises 16 residues. The CDR3 sequence: CASGPGLATSYNEQFF. For the CDR3, the DNA is TGCGCCAGCGGGCCGGGACTAGCGACTTCCTACAATGAGCAGTTCTTC.

This clonotype has at least ten counts. The V gene is TRBV27, the J gene TRBJ2-5, with unresolved D. The germline V and J ends were trimmed by 2 bases and 0 bases, with 10 bases remaining between them. This CDR3 is built from 15 residues. In germline, CDR1 is MNHEY, CDR2 SMNVEV (reference sequence). CDR3 protein: CASSLKVGYQETQYF. The CDR3 DNA reads TGTGCCAGCAGTTTAAAGGTCGGCTACCAAGAGACCCAGTACTTC.

This clonotype was observed many times. The chain uses TRBV28 and TRBJ2-7, with D unclear. Germline V gives CDR1 MDHEN, CDR2 SYDVKM. The CDR3 is 14 residues long. The V end was cut by 10 bases, the J end by 3 bases, with 19 bases between. The CDR3 region is CATEPSSILYEQYF. DNA for the CDR3: TGTGCCACCGAGCCCAGTAGTATTCTCTACGAGCAGTACTTC.

This clonotype was picked up many times. This chain connects TRBV20-1 to TRBJ2-7; TRBD2 matches 14 bases. The germline V gene encodes CDR1 DFQATT and CDR2 SNEGSKA (reference sequence). The CDR3 sequence is 14 residues long. V shed 3 bases, J shed 6 bases, and the junction held 4 bases outside the gene matches. CDR3 region: CSASGTSGRFEQYF. CDR3 coding DNA: TGCAGTGCTAGCGGGACTAGCGGGAGATTCGAGCAGTACTTC.

Ten or more counts support this clonotype. This rearrangement joins TRBV28 to TRBJ2-3; D is perhaps TRBD2 (6 bases). The V gene lost 5 bases and the J gene lost 2 bases, with 11 bases spanning the gap. Germline V CDR1 and CDR2: MDHEN, SYDVKM. The CDR3 length is 14 residues. Written as DNA, the CDR3 is TGTGCCAGCAGTATTCTAGCGTCCACAGATACGCAGTATTTT. The encoded protein is CASSILASTDTQYF.

The rearrangement joins TRBV6-2 or TRBV6-3 to TRBJ2-7; maybe TRBD2 (5 bases). In germline, CDR1 is MNHEY, CDR2 SVGEGT. CDR3 size: 17 residues. V was shortened by 0 bases and J by 0 bases, with 15 bases between the two germline ends. The CDR3 loop reads CASSYSRVGDISYEQYF. CDR3 nucleotides: TGTGCCAGCAGTTACTCGAGGGTAGGAGACATCTCCTACGAGCAGTACTTC.

This clonotype was recorded many times. The J gene is TRBJ2-7, the V gene TRBV28; no clear D gene. The CDR3 sequence is 11 residues long. CDR1 and CDR2 (germline): MDHEN, SYDVKM. The V end was cut by 5 bases, the J end by 4 bases, with 6 bases between. CDR3 region: CASSGVYEQYF. The CDR3, as DNA: TGTGCCAGCAGTGGGGTGTACGAGCAGTACTTC.

This clonotype was seen repeatedly, ten times or more. The chain links TRBV18 to TRBJ2-3; no clear D gene. The V and J ends lost 0 bases and 14 bases respectively, with 18 bases between them. Germline CDR1 reads KGHSH; CDR2 reads LQKENI. The CDR3 contains 14 residues. CDR3 DNA: TGTGCCAGCTCACCACCCGGGTCCCCCTACACCCGGTATTTT. This translates into CASSPPGSPYTRYF.

This clonotype was picked up a small number of times. The V call is TRBV4-1, the J call TRBJ2-5; 8 bases are a match to TRBD2. This CDR3 spans 21 amino acids. Germline lookup yields CDR1 MGHRA and CDR2 YSYEKL. Losses at the gene ends were 3 bases for V and 0 bases for J; bases not matched to a gene: 21. The CDR3 nucleotides are TGCGCCAGCAGCCATCCGCCCATTACTAGCGGCATTGAGAGGTACCAAGAGACCCAGTACTTC. Protein: CASSHPPITSGIERYQETQYF.

Ten or more counts support this clonotype. The genes are TRBV7-9 and TRBJ2-5, with TRBD2 as a possible D gene (5 bases). V shed 5 bases and J shed 2 bases, with 18 bases lying between them. This CDR3 has 16 amino acids. Germline V gene lookup returns CDR1 SEHNR and CDR2 FQNEAQ (reference sequence). Here the CDR3 reads CASSLRGWGLQETQYF. CDR3 nucleotide sequence: TGTGCCAGCAGCCTCCGGGGTTGGGGTCTACAAGAGACCCAGTACTTC.

V and J are TRBV3-1 and TRBJ2-7, with 9 bases that match TRBD2. V lost 0 bases to trimming and J lost 4 bases; unmatched junction nucleotides: 7. There are 16 residues in the CDR3. Germline V gene data show CDR1 as LGHDT and CDR2 as YNNKEL (reference sequence). CDR3 DNA sequence: TGTGCCAGCAGCCAAGATGGGAGCGGGGGGAGGTACGAGCAGTACTTC. Protein sequence: CASSQDGSGGRYEQYF.